Presented here are 18 T cell receptor beta chains from one specimen sequenced in a study of cytomegalovirus exposure and HLA in healthy donors (TCRdb year 2017). The library was built by means of the immunoSEQ multiplex PCR assay. A mixture of 60 forward primers for TCR Vbeta segments and 13 reverse primers for TCR Jbeta segments was used in the multiplex PCR. Sourced from immuneACCESS, this table was stored by TCRdb with only in-frame sequences that have V and J called. A share of the clones is absent; for the studies checked, an unresolved V gene accounts for under half, and the remainder has no known explanation. In this sample the table shows roughly 170,000 clones, roughly four fifths of which occur a single time. The ten largest clonotypes hold about 4.9% of the sample. The material sequenced was PBMCs. All receptors derive from a girl between 5 and 17 years old in good health and CMV-seropositive.

This clone occurred once. The chain is built from TRBV5-4 and TRBJ2-1; tentative D call: TRBD2 (7 bases). The CDR3 consists of 15 residues. Trimming removed 0 bases at V and 2 bases at J, with 9 bases between. Germline loops: CDR1 SGHNT, CDR2 YYREEE (reference sequence). The CDR3 spells CASSLGGGTYNEQFF. The CDR3 DNA sequence: TGTGCCAGCAGCTTGGGCGGGGGCACCTACAATGAGCAGTTCTTC.

This clone was seen more than once but under ten times. The V call is TRBV6-1, the J call TRBJ1-5; perhaps TRBD1 as D (6 bases). The CDR3 length is 15 residues. The germline gives CDR1 MNHNS, CDR2 SASEGT. V was clipped by 2 bases and J by 7 bases, with 15 bases between them. The CDR3 sequence: CASSEWTAGGQPQHF. In DNA, the CDR3 is TGTGCCAGCAGTGAATGGACTGCGGGGGGCCAGCCCCAGCATTTT.

The genes are TRBV19 and TRBJ1-3, with TRBD1 matching 8 bases. Germline assignment: CDR1 LNHDA and CDR2 SQIVND (reference sequence). The CDR3 covers 11 residues. V dropped 8 bases and J dropped 7; count of bases not matched to a gene: 1. The CDR3 protein is CASRQGNTIYF. In nucleotides, the CDR3 is TGTGCCAGTCGACAGGGGAACACCATATATTTT.

This clone appeared a single time. The sample carries other DNA sequences with the same CDR3. This rearrangement joins TRBV5-1 to TRBJ2-7; 8 bases align to TRBD1. Germline CDR1 and CDR2: SGHRS and YFSETQ. The CDR3 consists of 15 residues. J lost 9 bases, V lost 1 base, and 12 bases had no gene match. DNA for the CDR3: TGCGCCAGCAGCTTGTCTGACAGGGGAAGGAGTGGGCAGTACTTC. Translated: CASSLSDRGRSGQYF. Full variable domain (remainder filled in from reference TRBV5-1 and TRBJ2-7): KAGVTQTPRYLIKTRGQQVTLSCSPISGHRSVSWYQQTPGQGLQFLFEYFSETQRNKGNFPGRFSGRQFSNSRSEMNVSTLELGDSALYLCASSLSDRGRSGQYFGPGTRLTVT.

The CDR3 nucleotides are TGTGCCACCAGCAGAGATCTCAGGGAGGGTGAAGCTTTCTTT. Its protein product is CATSRDLREGEAFF. The chain employs TRBV15 and TRBJ1-1, with a possible D match to TRBD1 (5 bases). V gave up 0 bases and J gave up 7 bases, with 12 bases separating them. Germline V lookup: CDR1 LNHNV, CDR2 YYDKDF (reference sequence). The CDR3 loop spans 14 amino acids.

V is TRBV18 and J is TRBJ2-1; 10 bases match TRBD1. There are 16 residues in the CDR3. V gave up 3 bases and J gave up 8 bases; unmatched junction bases: 10. CDR1 is KGHSH and CDR2 is LQKENI in the germline V gene. The CDR3 DNA reads TGTGCCAGCTCACCCCAAAGGACAGGGGGTTTTGATGAGCAGTTCTTC. Translated: CASSPQRTGGFDEQFF.

The rearrangement uses TRBV9 and TRBJ2-7; the match to TRBD1 covers 9 bases. The CDR3 length is 15 residues. From germline, CDR1 is SGDLS and CDR2 YYNGEE. Trimming at V came to 1 base and at J to 3 bases, leaving 5 bases not matched to a gene. Here the CDR3 DNA reads TGTGCCAGCAGCGTAAGCCCGGGACAGGGCTACGAGCAGTACTTC. The encoded protein is CASSVSPGQGYEQYF.

This rearrangement joins TRBV6-5 to TRBJ1-2; a weak D match, TRBD1 (5 bases). The germline gives CDR1 MNHEY, CDR2 SVGAGI. Trimming took 5 bases from V and 6 from J, leaving 19 bases between them. The CDR3 has 15 amino acids. CDR3 loop: CASSPDWAGQHGYTF. For the CDR3, the DNA is TGTGCCAGCAGTCCCGACTGGGCAGGGCAACATGGCTACACCTTC.

The chain uses TRBV2 and TRBJ1-4; 9 nucleotides agree with TRBD1. The V segment lost 6 bases and the J segment 0 bases; nucleotides outside the gene matches: 14. The CDR3 is 19 amino acids. Germline V gene data show CDR1 as SNHLY and CDR2 as FYNNEI. The CDR3 spells CASREDRGSHQATNEKLFF. Here the CDR3 DNA reads TGTGCCAGCAGGGAGGACAGGGGATCCCACCAGGCAACTAATGAAAAACTGTTTTTT.

CDR3 protein: CAWGDTRITEAFF. CDR3 DNA sequence: TGTGCCTGGGGGGACACACGAATAACTGAAGCTTTCTTT. The rearrangement links TRBV30 to TRBJ1-1; perhaps TRBD1 as D (6 bases). V dropped 5 bases and J dropped 5 bases, with 15 bases sitting between them. The CDR3 sequence is 13 residues long. Germline values: CDR1 GTSNPN, CDR2 SVGIG (reference sequence).

This sequence joins TRBV5-6 and TRBJ1-6; maybe TRBD1 (5 bases). The CDR3 loop spans 15 amino acids. From germline, CDR1 is SGHDT and CDR2 YYEEEE. Between the trimmed V and J ends, which lost 0 bases and 7 bases, there was a span of 11 bases. CDR3 DNA sequence: TGTGCCAGCAGCTTGGGCGACAGAAAAAATTCACCCCTCCACTTT. Its translation is CASSLGDRKNSPLHF.

This clone has just a few counts. The chain is built from TRBV10-1 and TRBJ1-1; 9 nucleotides match TRBD1. CDR3 size: 14 residues. V was clipped by 0 bases and J by 6 bases; unmatched bases: 2. CDR1 WNHNN and CDR2 SYGVQD come from the germline V gene (reference sequence). The CDR3 nucleotides are TGCGCCAGCAGTGAGTCGGGACAGGGATCTGAAGCTTTCTTT. It codes for CASSESGQGSEAFF.

The V gene is TRBV5-3, the J gene TRBJ1-5; a possible D gene is TRBD1 (6 bases). TRBV5-3 has ORF status, its function being uncertain. V gave up 4 bases and J gave up 2 bases, with 19 bases separating them. The CDR3 is 17 residues long. The CDR3 protein is CARSKNGQTGGNQPQHF. DNA of the CDR3: TGTGCCAGAAGCAAAAACGGACAGACGGGTGGCAATCAGCCCCAGCATTTT.

V gene TRBV27 combines with J gene TRBJ2-7; 9 nucleotides line up with TRBD1. The CDR3 consists of 16 residues. In germline, CDR1 is MNHEY, CDR2 SMNVEV (reference sequence). V lost 0 bases to trimming and J lost 2 bases; unmatched junction nucleotides: 5. The CDR3 DNA reads TGTGCCAGCAGTTTATCCTGGACAGGGGACACCTACGAGCAGTACTTC. Its protein product is CASSLSWTGDTYEQYF.

The chain employs TRBV29-1 and TRBJ1-6; D might be TRBD1 (5 bases). The germline V gene encodes CDR1 SQVTM and CDR2 ANQGSEA. The CDR3 loop spans 18 amino acids. Trimming removed 1 base from V and 3 bases from J, with 19 bases in between. The CDR3 loop is CSVEGDLEGNYYNSPLHF. CDR3 bases: TGCAGCGTTGAAGGGGACTTGGAGGGGAACTACTATAATTCACCCCTCCACTTT.

The gene calls are TRBV5-4 and TRBJ1-5, with D possibly matching TRBD1 (6 bases). CDR1 and CDR2 (germline): SGHNT, YYREEE (reference sequence). Between the trimmed V and J ends, which lost 2 bases and 0 bases, there was a span of 15 bases. The length of the CDR3 is 17 residues. The CDR3 loop is CASSFYPGAGSNQPQHF. The CDR3 bases are TGTGCCAGCAGCTTTTACCCAGGGGCTGGTAGCAATCAGCCCCAGCATTTT.

The J gene is TRBJ2-3, the V gene TRBV4-1; D perhaps matches TRBD1 (6 bases). Germline loops: CDR1 MGHRA, CDR2 YSYEKL. Trimming took off 0 bases at V and 3 bases at J, with 13 bases between the two ends. CDR3 length: 16 amino acids. CDR3 nucleotides: TGCGCCAGCAGCCAAGAAGGGGGTAGCCGTACAGATACGCAGTATTTT. Its protein is CASSQEGGSRTDTQYF.

This clone has a handful of counts. The chain joins TRBV5-1 to TRBJ2-3, with 7 nucleotides matching TRBD1. The CDR3 contains 15 residues. The V gene end was trimmed by 1 base and the J gene end by 4 bases; junction bases not matched to a gene: 6. CDR1 is SGHRS and CDR2 is YFSETQ in the germline V gene. The CDR3 DNA reads TGCGCCAGCAGCTTGACACAGGGGCTCCCAGATACGCAGTATTTT. This encodes CASSLTQGLPDTQYF.